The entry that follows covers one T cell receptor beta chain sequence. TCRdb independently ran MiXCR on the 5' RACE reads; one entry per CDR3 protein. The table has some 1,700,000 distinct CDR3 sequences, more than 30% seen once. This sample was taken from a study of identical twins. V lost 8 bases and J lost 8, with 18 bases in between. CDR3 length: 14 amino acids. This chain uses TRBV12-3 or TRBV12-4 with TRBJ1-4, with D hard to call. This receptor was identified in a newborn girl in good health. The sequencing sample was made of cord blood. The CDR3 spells CASGLGGSSEKLFF. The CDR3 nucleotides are TGTGCCAGCGGCCTAGGCGGATCGTCGGAAAAACTGTTTTTT.